The rows below give T cell receptor beta chains drawn from one sample of a study of prognosis after radiotherapy for stage I lung cancer. TCRdb re-called the multiplex PCR reads with MiXCR, one entry per CDR3 protein. The data show about 22,000 distinct CDR3 sequences, roughly 37% seen once. Sequenced here: PBMCs, sampled before or after stereotactic body radiation therapy (not recorded which). These receptors all come from a donor older than 45 with non-small cell lung cancer. Each CDR3 is given with its conserved first and last residue.

TRBJ1-1	TRBV5-1	CASSLGLTEAFF
TRBJ1-6	TRBV11-1	CASSLDRAHNSPLHF
TRBJ2-7	TRBV6-5	CASSYLAGSPYEQYF
TRBJ1-2	TRBV6-5	CASSYSQGRVGKSVYGYTF
TRBJ2-7	TRBV27	CASKTGLGHEQYF
TRBJ2-3	TRBV18	CASSPPGTGADTQYF
TRBJ1-1	TRBV3-1	CASRDQGGGTEAFF
TRBJ2-7	TRBV6-4	CACWEDSYEQYF
TRBJ1-5	TRBV7-9	CASSLGGEVGQPQNF
TRBJ2-1	TRBV7-2	CASSARYNEQFF
TRBJ2-7	TRBV28	CASSFPWDSSYEQYF
TRBJ2-5	TRBV5-4	CASSGGTSGRLPETQYF
TRBJ2-1	TRBV25-1	CASSRRASYNEQFF
TRBJ1-6	TRBV7-9	CASSLSMGTPLHF
TRBJ1-1	TRBV2	CASMRTVITEAFF
TRBJ1-3	TRBV13	CASSTPASSGNTIYF
TRBJ1-1	TRBV28	CASSTMNTEAFF
TRBJ2-5	TRBV18	CASSPPGQAGETQYF
TRBJ1-2	TRBV6-2/TRBV6-3	CASSQLAEGGHGYTF
TRBJ2-3	TRBV20-1	CSARGSTDTQYF
TRBJ1-3	TRBV12-3/TRBV12-4	CASSRGQGAGNTIYF
TRBJ2-1	TRBV3-1	CASSHRTSGDHNEQFF
TRBJ1-4	TRBV5-1	CASSLGTTTNEKLFF
TRBJ1-2	TRBV6-1	CASSGRAGGYTF
TRBJ2-1	TRBV20-1	CSATPSVIYDEQFF
TRBJ1-2	TRBV18	CASSRDRVDPGYTF
TRBJ1-1	TRBV20-1	CSAASRQGLTEAFF
TRBJ2-5	TRBV2	CASRATSGTETQYF
TRBJ1-1	TRBV28	CASSAHTGTNTEAFF
TRBJ2-3	TRBV18	CASSLGLAGAHTQYF
TRBJ2-1	TRBV18	CASSPGSSGAYNEQFF
TRBJ2-2	TRBV5-1	CASSLGGTANTGELFF
TRBJ1-6	TRBV14	CASSLSLYSPLHF
TRBJ2-2	TRBV3-1	CASSQLFRGATGELFF
TRBJ2-7	TRBV6-1	CASSRARVGYEQYF
TRBJ2-7	TRBV28	CASSPGYEQYF
TRBJ2-5	TRBV7-2	CASRLMRGKETQYF
TRBJ2-7	TRBV3-1	CASSQDSGYEQYF
TRBJ1-1	TRBV19	CASSRPDKGTEAFF
TRBJ1-1	TRBV20-1	CSARGGSTEAFF
TRBJ2-5	TRBV6-1	CASSDTSPPEPQYF
TRBJ2-1	TRBV3-1	CASSQPSGYNEQFF
TRBJ2-1	TRBV19	CASTRTGENNEQFF
TRBJ2-2	TRBV28	CASIPLGTGTGELFF
TRBJ2-5	TRBV5-1	CASSLEGVETQYF
TRBJ2-5	TRBV29-1	CSGGEGETQYF
TRBJ2-7	TRBV3-1	CASSPGQGPSEQYF
TRBJ2-1	TRBV24-1	CATSDLRGTEYNEQFF
TRBJ2-7	TRBV19	CASSIGPASYEQYF